This T cell receptor beta chain was documented in a study of technical replicates of blood from a few donors. V was shortened by 4 bases and J by 2 bases, with 10 bases between the two germline ends. Germline V gene sequence: CDR1 SGHRS, CDR2 YFSETQ. This CDR3 contains 14 residues. Sequencing used immunoSEQ multiplex PCR; TCRdb keeps in-frame clones, though not all of them. The sample contains around 80,000 clones, 95% to 98% of which appear only once. This clone came up a few times. Sample: T cells isolated from PBMCs. The clonotype comes from a human donor in good health. The V and J genes are TRBV5-1 and TRBJ1-3; D ambiguous. The CDR3 region has the DNA TGCGCCAGCAGCCCGAAGCCGGCTGGAAACACCATATATTTT. Amino acids: CASSPKPAGNTIYF.